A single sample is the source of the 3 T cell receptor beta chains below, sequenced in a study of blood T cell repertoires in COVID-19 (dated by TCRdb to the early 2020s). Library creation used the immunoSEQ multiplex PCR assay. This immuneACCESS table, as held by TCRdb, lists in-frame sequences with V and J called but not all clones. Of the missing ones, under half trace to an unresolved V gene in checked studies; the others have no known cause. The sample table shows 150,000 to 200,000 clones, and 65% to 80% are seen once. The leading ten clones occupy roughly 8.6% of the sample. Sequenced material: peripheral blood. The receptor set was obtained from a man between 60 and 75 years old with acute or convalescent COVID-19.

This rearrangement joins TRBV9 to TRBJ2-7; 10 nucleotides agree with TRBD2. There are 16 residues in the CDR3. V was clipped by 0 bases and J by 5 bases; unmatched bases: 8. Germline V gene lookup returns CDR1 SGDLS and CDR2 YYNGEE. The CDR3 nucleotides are TGTGCCAGCAGCGTAGCTTCTAGCGGGGGCCACGACGAGCAGTACTTC. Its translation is CASSVASSGGHDEQYF.

CDR3 bases: TGTGCCTGGAGTGCAAGCGGGGGACCGGCAGATACGCAGTATTTT. Protein product: CAWSASGGPADTQYF. V usage is TRBV30 and J usage is TRBJ2-3, with TRBD2 matching over 8 bases. This CDR3 has 15 residues. CDR1 is GTSNPN and CDR2 is SVGIG in the germline V gene (reference sequence). After removal of 1 base from V and 4 bases from J, the junction contained 7 bases not matched to a gene. Together with reference TRBV30 and TRBJ2-3, the CDR3 gives the full variable domain: SQTIHQWPATLVQPVGSPLSLECTVEGTSNPNLYWYRQAAGRGLQLLFYSVGIGQISSEVPQNLSASRPQDRQFILSSKKLLLSDSGFYLCAWSASGGPADTQYFGPGTRLTVL.

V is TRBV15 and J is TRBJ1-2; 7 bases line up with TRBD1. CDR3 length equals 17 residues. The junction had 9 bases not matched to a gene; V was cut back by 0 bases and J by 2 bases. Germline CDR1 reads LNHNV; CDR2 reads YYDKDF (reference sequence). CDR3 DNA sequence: TGTGCCACCAGCAGAGATCGTACAGGGGCAGTGAACTATGGCTACACCTTC. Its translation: CATSRDRTGAVNYGYTF.